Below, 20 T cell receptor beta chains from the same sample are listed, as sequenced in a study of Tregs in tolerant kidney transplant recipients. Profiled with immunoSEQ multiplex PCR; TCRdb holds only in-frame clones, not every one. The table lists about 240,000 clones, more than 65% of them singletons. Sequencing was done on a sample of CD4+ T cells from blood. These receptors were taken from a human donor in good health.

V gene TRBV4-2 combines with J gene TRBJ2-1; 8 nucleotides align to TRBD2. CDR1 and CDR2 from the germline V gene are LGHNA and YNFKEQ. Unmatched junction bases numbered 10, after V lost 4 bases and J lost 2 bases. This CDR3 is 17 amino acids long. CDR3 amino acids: CASSLSPSGRTYNEQFF. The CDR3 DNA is TGTGCCAGCAGCCTATCTCCAAGCGGGAGAACCTACAATGAGCAGTTCTTC.

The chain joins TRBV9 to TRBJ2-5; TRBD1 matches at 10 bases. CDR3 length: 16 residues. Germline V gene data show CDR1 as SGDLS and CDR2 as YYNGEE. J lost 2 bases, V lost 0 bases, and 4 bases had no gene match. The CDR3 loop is CASSVVGTGVQETQYF. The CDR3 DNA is TGTGCCAGCAGCGTAGTAGGGACAGGGGTTCAAGAGACCCAGTACTTC.

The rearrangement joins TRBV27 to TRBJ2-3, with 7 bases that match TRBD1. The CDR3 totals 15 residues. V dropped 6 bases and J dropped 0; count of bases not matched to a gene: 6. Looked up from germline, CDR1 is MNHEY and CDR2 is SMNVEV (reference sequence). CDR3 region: CASSDRAPSTDTQYF. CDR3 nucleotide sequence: TGTGCCAGCAGCGACAGGGCCCCTAGCACAGATACGCAGTATTTT.

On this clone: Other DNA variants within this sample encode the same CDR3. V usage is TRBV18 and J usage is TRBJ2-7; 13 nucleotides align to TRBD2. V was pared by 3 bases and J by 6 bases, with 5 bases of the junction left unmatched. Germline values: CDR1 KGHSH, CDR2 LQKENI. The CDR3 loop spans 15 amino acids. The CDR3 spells CASSPRTSGSGEQYF. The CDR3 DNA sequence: TGTGCCAGCTCACCGCGGACTAGCGGGAGCGGCGAGCAGTACTTC. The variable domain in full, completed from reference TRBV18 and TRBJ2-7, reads NAGVMQNPRHLVRRRGQEARLRCSPMKGHSHVYWYRQLPEEGLKFMVYLQKENIIDESGMPKERFSAEFPKEGPSILRIQQVVRGDSAAYFCASSPRTSGSGEQYFGPGTRLTVT.

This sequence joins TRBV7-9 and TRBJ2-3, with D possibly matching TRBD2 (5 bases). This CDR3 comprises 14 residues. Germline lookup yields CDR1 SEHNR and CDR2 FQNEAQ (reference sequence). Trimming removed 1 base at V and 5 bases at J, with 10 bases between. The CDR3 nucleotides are TGTGCCAGCAGCTTAGAGGGTAGCGTAGATACGCAGTATTTT. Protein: CASSLEGSVDTQYF.

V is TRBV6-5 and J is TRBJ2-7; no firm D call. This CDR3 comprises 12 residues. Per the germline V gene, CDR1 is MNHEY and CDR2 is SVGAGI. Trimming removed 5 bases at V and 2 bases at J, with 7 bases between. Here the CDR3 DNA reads TGTGCCAGCAGTGACGGCCCCTACGAGCAGTACTTC. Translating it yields CASSDGPYEQYF.

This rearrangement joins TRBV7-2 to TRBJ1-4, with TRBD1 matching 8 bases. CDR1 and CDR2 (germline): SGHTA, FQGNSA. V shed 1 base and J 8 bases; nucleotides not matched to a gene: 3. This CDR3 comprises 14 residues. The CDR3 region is CASSLDRGREKLFF. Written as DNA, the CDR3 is TGTGCCAGCAGCTTAGACAGGGGGAGAGAAAAACTGTTTTTT.

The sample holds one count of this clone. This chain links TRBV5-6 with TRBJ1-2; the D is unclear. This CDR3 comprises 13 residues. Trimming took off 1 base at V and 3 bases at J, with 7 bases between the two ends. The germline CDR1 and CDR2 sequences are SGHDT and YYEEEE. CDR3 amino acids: CASSLYADYGYTF. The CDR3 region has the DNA TGTGCCAGCAGCTTGTATGCGGACTATGGCTACACCTTC.

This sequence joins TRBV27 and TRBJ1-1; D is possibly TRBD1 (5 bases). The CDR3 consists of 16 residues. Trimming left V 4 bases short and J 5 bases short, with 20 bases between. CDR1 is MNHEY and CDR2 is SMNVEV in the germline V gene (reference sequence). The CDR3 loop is CASSSMRAGGGTEAFF. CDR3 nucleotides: TGTGCCAGCAGTTCCATGAGAGCCGGGGGAGGAACTGAAGCTTTCTTT.

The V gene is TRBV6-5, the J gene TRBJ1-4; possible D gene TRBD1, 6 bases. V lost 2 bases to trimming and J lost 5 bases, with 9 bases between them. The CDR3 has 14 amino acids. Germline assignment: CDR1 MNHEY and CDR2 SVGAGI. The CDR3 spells CASSYRGANEKLFF. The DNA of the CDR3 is TGTGCCAGCAGTTACAGGGGGGCGAATGAAAAACTGTTTTTT.

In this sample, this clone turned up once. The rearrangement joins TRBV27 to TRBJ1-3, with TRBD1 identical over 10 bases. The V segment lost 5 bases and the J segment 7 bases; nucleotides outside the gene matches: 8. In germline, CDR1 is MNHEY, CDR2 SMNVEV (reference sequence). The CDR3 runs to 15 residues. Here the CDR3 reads CASSPSTGGANTIYF. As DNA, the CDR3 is TGTGCCAGCAGTCCGTCGACAGGGGGCGCGAACACCATATATTTT.

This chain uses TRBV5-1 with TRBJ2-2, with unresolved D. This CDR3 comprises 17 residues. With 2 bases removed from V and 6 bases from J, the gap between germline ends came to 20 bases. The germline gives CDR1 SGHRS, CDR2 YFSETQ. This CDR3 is CASSFSRSYLGAGELFF. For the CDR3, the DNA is TGCGCCAGCAGCTTCTCCCGATCTTACCTTGGGGCCGGGGAGCTGTTTTTT.

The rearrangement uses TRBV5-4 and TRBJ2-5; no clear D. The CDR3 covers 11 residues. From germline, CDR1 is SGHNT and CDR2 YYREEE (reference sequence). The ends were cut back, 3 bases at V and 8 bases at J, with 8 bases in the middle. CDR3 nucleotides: TGTGCCAGCAGCTCCATAGGTACCCAGTACTTC. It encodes CASSSIGTQYF.

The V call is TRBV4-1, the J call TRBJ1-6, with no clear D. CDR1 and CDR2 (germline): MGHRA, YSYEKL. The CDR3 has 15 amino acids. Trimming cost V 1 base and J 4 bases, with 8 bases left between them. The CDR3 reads CASSQGSGYNSPLHF. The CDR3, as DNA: TGCGCCAGCAGCCAAGGAAGCGGGTATAATTCACCCCTCCACTTT.

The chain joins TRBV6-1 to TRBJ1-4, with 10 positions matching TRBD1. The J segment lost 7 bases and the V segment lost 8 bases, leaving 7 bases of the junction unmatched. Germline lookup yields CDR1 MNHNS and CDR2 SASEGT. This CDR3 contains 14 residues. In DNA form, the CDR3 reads TGTGCCAGCGGCGACAGGGGGCGTAGTGAAAAACTGTTTTTT. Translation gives CASGDRGRSEKLFF.

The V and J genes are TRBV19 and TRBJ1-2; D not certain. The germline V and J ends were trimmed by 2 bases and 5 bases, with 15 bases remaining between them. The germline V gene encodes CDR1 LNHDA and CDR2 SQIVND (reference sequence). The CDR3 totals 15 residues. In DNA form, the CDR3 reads TGTGCCAGTAGTATAACTTACCCCTCTCCTTATGGCTACACCTTC. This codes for CASSITYPSPYGYTF.

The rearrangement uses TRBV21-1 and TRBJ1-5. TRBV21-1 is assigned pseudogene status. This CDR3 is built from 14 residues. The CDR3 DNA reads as TGTGCCAGCAGCAAACGGGGTTCCTATCAGCCCCAGCATTTT. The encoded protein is CASSKRGSYQPQHF.

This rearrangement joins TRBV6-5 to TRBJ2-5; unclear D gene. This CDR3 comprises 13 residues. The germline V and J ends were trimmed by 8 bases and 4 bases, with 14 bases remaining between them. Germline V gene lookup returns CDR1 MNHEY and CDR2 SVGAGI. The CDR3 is CASGPGRSETQYF. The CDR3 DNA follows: TGTGCCAGCGGTCCCGGCAGATCAGAGACCCAGTACTTC.

CDR3 DNA: TGTGCCTGGAGTGTACTGGGGGGAGGGGCGTTCTTC. Translating it yields CAWSVLGGGAFF. This chain uses TRBV30 with TRBJ2-1; 7 nucleotides line up with TRBD2. The V gene end was trimmed by 0 bases and the J gene end by 15 bases; junction bases not matched to a gene: 8. The CDR3 is 12 amino acids. The germline V gene has CDR1 GTSNPN and CDR2 SVGIG (reference sequence). Combining the CDR3 with reference TRBV30 and TRBJ2-1 gives the whole variable domain SQTIHQWPATLVQPVGSPLSLECTVEGTSNPNLYWYRQAAGRGLQLLFYSVGIGQISSEVPQNLSASRPQDRQFILSSKKLLLSDSGFYLCAWSVLGGGAFFGPGTRLTVL.

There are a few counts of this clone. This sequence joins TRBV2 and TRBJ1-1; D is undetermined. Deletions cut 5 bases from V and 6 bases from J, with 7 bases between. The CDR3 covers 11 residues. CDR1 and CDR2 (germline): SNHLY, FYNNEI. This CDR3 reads CASSRISEAFF. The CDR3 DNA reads TGTGCCAGCAGTCGGATTTCTGAAGCTTTCTTT.